Shown below are 17 T cell receptor beta chains from a single sample sequenced in a study of CD8 T cells in Susac syndrome. Random hexamers served to reverse transcribe roughly 0.45 to 1 ug RNA. In TCRdb, the immunoSEQ multiplex PCR reads were re-called with MiXCR into one record per CDR3 protein. The table includes about 150,000 distinct CDR3 sequences, approximately 94% detected once. Source material: CD4+ T cells from PBMCs. The receptor set was obtained from a human donor with Susac syndrome.

The V call is TRBV29-1, the J call TRBJ2-1; maybe TRBD1 (5 bases). Looked up from germline, CDR1 is SQVTM and CDR2 is ANQGSEA. The ends were cut back, 7 bases at V and 0 bases at J, with 13 bases in the middle. CDR3 length equals 14 residues. CDR3 sequence (DNA): TGCAGCGCAAGGGGTTCAGCCTCCTACAATGAGCAGTTCTTC. Amino acid sequence: CSARGSASYNEQFF.

This rearrangement joins TRBV3-1 to TRBJ2-5, with 12 bases matching TRBD2. V was pared by 4 bases and J by 4 bases, with 4 bases of the junction left unmatched. CDR1 and CDR2 from the germline V gene are LGHDT and YNNKEL (reference sequence). The length of the CDR3 is 15 residues. The CDR3 protein is CASSPMTSGGETQYF. The CDR3 DNA follows: TGTGCCAGCAGCCCGATGACTAGCGGGGGAGAGACCCAGTACTTC.

The J gene is TRBJ1-6, the V gene TRBV18, with D possibly being TRBD1 (5 bases). Trimming took off 3 bases at V and 6 bases at J, with 12 bases between the two ends. The CDR3 sequence is 15 residues long. Per germline, CDR1 KGHSH and CDR2 LQKENI. CDR3 in amino acids: CASSPEGSGNSPLHF. CDR3 in DNA: TGTGCCAGCTCACCCGAGGGGTCAGGTAATTCACCCCTCCACTTT.

The V gene is TRBV23-1, the J gene TRBJ2-5, with D perhaps matching TRBD1 (5 bases). TRBV23-1 is sorted into the ORF group, with uncertain function. V lost 7 bases and J 4 bases, leaving 22 bases between the germline ends. The CDR3 covers 16 residues. The CDR3 nucleotides read TGCGCCAGCACCAGACAGACGCCGTGTCAAGGAGAGACCCAGTACTTC. The encoded protein is CASTRQTPCQGETQYF.

The chain recombines TRBV20-1 with TRBJ1-1, with 12 bases matching TRBD1. Germline lookup yields CDR1 DFQATT and CDR2 SNEGSKA (reference sequence). The CDR3 spans 16 residues. J gave up 5 bases and V 5 bases, and 12 bases lay outside the gene matches. This chain's CDR3 is CSAPPGTGGKGTEAFF. CDR3 DNA: TGCAGTGCTCCGCCCGGGACAGGGGGCAAAGGGACTGAAGCTTTCTTT.

The rearrangement links TRBV7-9 to TRBJ2-7; 10 bases align to TRBD1. The CDR3 sequence is 16 residues long. The V segment lost 4 bases and the J segment 0 bases; nucleotides outside the gene matches: 6. The germline V gene has CDR1 SEHNR and CDR2 FQNEAQ (reference sequence). CDR3 sequence (DNA): TGTGCCAGCAGCTCCATCGGGACAGGGGACTCCTACGAGCAGTACTTC. Translation: CASSSIGTGDSYEQYF.

The chain has TRBV12-3 or TRBV12-4 and TRBJ2-7; no clear D. This CDR3 spans 14 amino acids. Trimming pared 6 bases from V and 2 bases from J, leaving 14 bases between. In DNA form, the CDR3 reads TGTGCCAGCAGCCTCAACCCCCAAGCCTACGAGCAGTACTTC. Translation: CASSLNPQAYEQYF.

The rearrangement links TRBV12-3 or TRBV12-4 to TRBJ2-3, with D maybe TRBD1 (5 bases). V was clipped by 3 bases and J by 2 bases, with 12 bases between them. The CDR3 runs 15 residues. Here the CDR3 reads CASSLGQGNTDTQYF. CDR3 nucleotide sequence: TGTGCCAGCAGTTTGGGCCAGGGAAACACAGATACGCAGTATTTT.

The CDR3 sequence: CASSQGLPVRVGEQFF. CDR3 coding DNA: TGCGCCAGCAGCCAAGGATTACCTGTTCGGGTCGGTGAGCAGTTCTTC. The rearrangement links TRBV4-1 to TRBJ2-1; D uncertain. Germline V CDR1 and CDR2: MGHRA, YSYEKL. V lost 1 base and J 9 bases, leaving 19 bases between the germline ends. CDR3 length equals 16 residues.

The V call is TRBV10-2, the J call TRBJ1-2; TRBD1 matches 8 bases. V was pared by 6 bases and J by 5 bases, with 11 bases of the junction left unmatched. Germline CDR1 WSHSY, CDR2 SAAADI. The CDR3 contains 15 residues. The CDR3, as DNA: TGCGCCAGCAGCCCCGGGACAGGCAGGCCATATGGCTACACCTTC. Translated: CASSPGTGRPYGYTF.

The V gene is TRBV7-3, the J gene TRBJ2-3; D ambiguous. This CDR3 has 15 residues. V lost 6 bases and J 2 bases, leaving 15 bases between the germline ends. Germline values: CDR1 SGHTA, CDR2 FQGTGA. The CDR3 sequence is CASSQTGVLTDTQYF. CDR3 bases: TGTGCCAGCAGTCAAACCGGCGTTCTCACAGATACGCAGTATTTT.

The chain joins TRBV19 to TRBJ2-2, with 7 nucleotides matching TRBD1. CDR3 length: 16 residues. Germline CDR1 and CDR2: LNHDA and SQIVND (reference sequence). The V segment lost 6 bases and the J segment 5 bases; nucleotides outside the gene matches: 12. CDR3 DNA: TGTGCCAGTAGATCTACAGGGGCCCTTATGACCGGGGAGCTGTTTTTT. Translated: CASRSTGALMTGELFF.

The gene calls are TRBV7-9 and TRBJ1-5; D perhaps matches TRBD1 (5 bases). This CDR3 is built from 16 residues. Trimming cost V 5 bases and J 3 bases, with 17 bases left between them. Germline-derived CDR1 and CDR2 are SEHNR and FQNEAQ (reference sequence). CDR3 coding DNA: TGTGCCAGCAGCCCGTCCGGGACTGCCAACAATCAGCCCCAGCATTTT. This gives the protein CASSPSGTANNQPQHF.

This chain links TRBV3-1 with TRBJ2-5; D is unresolved. CDR1 and CDR2 from the germline V gene are LGHDT and YNNKEL (reference sequence). The CDR3 runs to 14 residues. Trimming removed 1 base from V and 1 base from J, with 7 bases in between. The CDR3 region is CASSQVLGQETQYF. In DNA, the CDR3 is TGTGCCAGCAGCCAAGTCCTAGGCCAAGAGACCCAGTACTTC.

This rearrangement joins TRBV29-1 to TRBJ2-3, with no clear D. Looked up from germline, CDR1 is SQVTM and CDR2 is ANQGSEA. CDR3 size: 13 residues. V was trimmed by 4 bases and J by 6 bases, leaving 14 bases between them. The CDR3 DNA reads as TGCAGCGTTGCCTTGCCTCTCACGGATACGCAGTATTTT. Encoded protein: CSVALPLTDTQYF.

The chain has TRBV20-1 and TRBJ1-5, with unresolved D. The CDR3 runs to 15 residues. Per germline, CDR1 DFQATT and CDR2 SNEGSKA (reference sequence). V lost 2 bases and J lost 0, with 11 bases in between. For the CDR3, the DNA is TGCAGTGCTAGACCTACAGAGAATAGCAATCAGCCCCAGCATTTT. As protein: CSARPTENSNQPQHF.

The V gene is TRBV29-1, the J gene TRBJ1-2; 7 bases line up with TRBD1. With 4 bases clipped from V and 6 bases from J, the junction kept 2 bases outside the gene matches. This CDR3 has 11 residues. CDR1 is SQVTM and CDR2 is ANQGSEA in the germline V gene. The CDR3 here is CSVGQGNGYTF. The DNA of the CDR3 is TGCAGCGTTGGACAGGGCAATGGCTACACCTTC.